The source of this T cell receptor (beta chain) is a study of T-cell reconstitution after alpha-beta-depleted transplantation in children. A note on this clonotype: The antigen is not known.

Study outcomes and limitations: Newly produced T cells mostly provided counts and TCRbeta diversity after one year, as hyperexpanded clones declined. For some patients, TCRbeta diversity was high at day 60 because of recipient T cells and thymic progenitors that survived. Reports say that about two months after transplant, the alpha-beta T cells came out of several hundred graft clones that had expanded.

From germline, CDR1 is SGHVS and CDR2 FQNEAQ. This CDR3 spans 14 amino acids. V was cut by 3 bases and J by 3 bases, with 9 bases left in between. Preparing the TCRbeta library involved the use of unique molecular identifiers. TCRdb reprocessed the PCR reads via MiXCR and lists one record per CDR3 protein. The sample contains about 980,000 distinct CDR3 sequences, roughly 29% of which appear only once. The chain joins TRBV7-8 to TRBJ2-1, with D possibly TRBD2 on 5 matching bases. This receptor was taken from a boy less than two years old who had a stem cell transplant for SCID, so the T cells may come from the graft donor. Sequenced material: PBMCs, mostly from graft donor cells, taken 360 days after TCRalphabeta/CD19-depleted stem cell transplant. The CDR3 protein is CASSLGDIYNEQFF. DNA for the CDR3: TGTGCCAGCAGCTTGGGAGATATCTACAATGAGCAGTTCTTC.